This T cell receptor (beta chain) was retrieved from a study of T cells in Graves' hyperthyroidism and ophthalmopathy. The germline V gene has CDR1 SGHTA and CDR2 FQGTGA. V gave up 2 bases and J gave up 1 base, with 8 bases separating them. The CDR3 loop spans 15 amino acids. This clonotype was seen at least ten times. The source material, RNA transcripts, was used to amplify TCR beta CDR3 regions. In the first-round RT-PCR of the TCR CDR3, the HTBI primer set was used. MiXCR, run by TCRdb on the multiplex PCR reads, gives a single entry per CDR3 protein. Of fewer than 900,000 distinct CDR3 sequences in the sample, 16% were seen once.

J is TRBJ2-2 and V is TRBV7-3, with D hard to call. Sequenced input: blood. The TCR was taken from a man younger than 35 with Graves' hyperthyroidism. CDR3 region: CASSLLAQNTGELFF. The CDR3 coding sequence is TGTGCCAGCAGCTTACTCGCGCAGAACACCGGGGAGCTGTTTTTT. The full variable domain, completed using reference TRBV7-3 and TRBJ2-2, is GAGVSQTPSNKVTEKGKYVELRCDPISGHTALYWYRQSLGQGPEFLIYFQGTGAADDSGLPNDRFFAVRPEGSVSTLKIQRTERGDSAVYLCASSLLAQNTGELFFGEGSRLTVL.